Listed below are T cell receptor beta chains from one sample, sequenced in a study of STAT3 mutations in large granular lymphocyte leukemia. The data were produced by immunoSEQ multiplex PCR, yet TCRdb's version contains in-frame clones alone and is incomplete. The repertoire holds roughly 25,000 clones, over 90% seen once, with approximately 6% in the top ten. Material for sequencing was peripheral blood mononuclear cells. These receptors were obtained from a man aged 35-49 years with T-cell large granular lymphocyte leukemia. Some clones in this sample may be carry-over from other donors' samples. Each CDR3 is given with its conserved first and last residue. The D gene is left open where the match is weak. Some rows have no size entry. The others give once, few or many, or a class for an expanded clone.

D gene	V gene	J gene	clone size	CDR3 protein	CDR3 DNA
TRBD1	TRBV19	TRBJ1-5	-	CASSIPARGRSQPQHF	TGTGCCAGTAGTATCCCGGCCAGGGGGCGCAGTCAGCCCCAGCATTTT
-	TRBV6-1	TRBJ1-6	-	CASDGIFTLHF	TGTGCCAGCGATGGTATTTTCACCCTCCACTTT
-	TRBV10-3	TRBJ2-4	-	CAIRDALAKNIQYF	TGTGCCATCAGAGACGCTTTAGCCAAAAACATTCAGTACTTC
-	TRBV6-5	TRBJ1-1	-	CATFLGVSTEAFF	TGTGCCACCTTCTTGGGGGTAAGCACTGAAGCTTTCTTT
-	TRBV18	TRBJ1-3	-	CASCPDGNTIYF	TGTGCCAGCTGCCCAGATGGAAACACCATATATTTT
TRBD1	TRBV2	TRBJ1-6	few	CASSETGRNSPLHF	TGTGCCAGCAGTGAGACAGGGCGAAATTCACCCCTCCACTTT
-	TRBV5-6	TRBJ1-2	-	CASSFGAYYGYTF	TGTGCCAGCAGCTTCGGGGCCTACTATGGCTACACCTTC
TRBD1	TRBV18	TRBJ2-3	-	CASSVTGTGSTDTQYF	TGTGCCAGCTCAGTCACCGGGACAGGGAGCACAGATACGCAGTATTTT
-	TRBV5-1	TRBJ1-1	-	CASSPGPTVNTEAFF	TGCGCCAGCAGCCCAGGTCCGACGGTGAACACTGAAGCTTTCTTT
TRBD1	TRBV9	TRBJ1-2	once	CASSPSTGLDGYTF	TGTGCCAGCAGCCCCTCGACAGGGTTGGATGGCTACACCTTC
-	TRBV7-2	TRBJ2-5	-	CASSLGGRETQYF	TGTGCCAGCAGCCTGGGGGGCCGGGAGACCCAGTACTTC
-	TRBV27	TRBJ1-4	-	CASRPTLGQEKLFF	TGTGCCAGCAGGCCGACCCTCGGACAAGAAAAACTGTTTTTT
-	TRBV7-2	TRBJ2-3	-	CASSSVLGGATDTQYF	TGTGCCAGCAGCTCCGTCTTAGGGGGTGCTACGGATACGCAGTATTTT
-	TRBV5-6	TRBJ1-2	-	CASSSNTGGYTF	TGTGCCAGCAGCTCCAATACGGGGGGCTACACCTTC
-	TRBV6-9	TRBJ2-1	-	CASSPQGTEQFF	TGTGCCAGCAGTCCCCAAGGGACTGAGCAGTTCTTC
-	TRBV7-9	TRBJ2-7	-	CASSLAQGPRDEQYF	TGTGCCAGCAGCTTAGCCCAGGGGCCTCGGGACGAGCAGTACTTC
-	TRBV6-6	TRBJ1-2	once	CASSYSDRRASGYTF	TGTGCCAGCAGTTACTCGGACCGCCGGGCGAGTGGCTACACCTTC
TRBD2	TRBV6-6	TRBJ2-5	once	CASVRGGALGLAQYF	TGTGCCAGCGTCCGCGGGGGGGCCCTGGGGTTGGCCCAGTACTTC
-	TRBV5-1	TRBJ2-1	-	CASSGGSSYNEQFF	TGCGCCAGCAGCGGAGGGTCCTCCTACAATGAGCAGTTCTTC
TRBD1	TRBV10-3	TRBJ1-2	-	CAISETPGQGDGYTF	TGTGCCATCAGTGAAACCCCGGGACAGGGGGATGGCTACACCTTC
-	TRBV7-9	TRBJ1-2	-	CASSLEGGGRNYGYTF	TGTGCCAGCAGCTTAGAGGGGGGCGGAAGGAACTATGGCTACACCTTC
-	TRBV30	TRBJ2-6	-	CAWRTSGANVLTF	TGTGCCTGGAGAACGTCTGGGGCCAACGTCCTGACTTTC
-	TRBV7-6	TRBJ1-1	-	CASSPGGAEAFF	TGTGCCAGCAGTCCTGGGGGGGCTGAAGCTTTCTTT
-	TRBV5-1	TRBJ2-2	-	CASSLVGGDTGELFF	TGCGCCAGCAGCTTGGTAGGGGGGGACACCGGGGAGCTGTTTTTT
TRBD1	TRBV5-1	TRBJ2-5	-	CASSSGTGYQETQYF	TGCGCCAGCAGCTCGGGGACAGGGTACCAAGAGACCCAGTACTTC
-	TRBV27	TRBJ1-1	-	CASGTQRDTEAFF	TGTGCCAGCGGGACACAAAGGGACACTGAAGCTTTCTTT
-	TRBV7-8	TRBJ2-3	-	CASSPSRGPDTQYF	TGTGCCAGCAGCCCCTCCCGGGGCCCAGATACGCAGTATTTT
-	TRBV7-2	TRBJ1-2	-	CASSPTGYGYTF	TGTGCCAGCAGCCCCACAGGCTATGGCTACACCTTC
-	TRBV27	TRBJ2-7	medium-sized	CASSFDRNSYEQYF	TGTGCCAGCAGTTTTGACAGGAACTCCTACGAGCAGTACTTC
-	TRBV29-1	TRBJ1-1	-	CSVRGTVNTEAFF	TGCAGCGTGCGTGGGACGGTGAACACTGAAGCTTTCTTT
TRBD1	TRBV7-3	TRBJ1-5	-	CASIPDRPNQPQHF	TGTGCCAGCATCCCGGACAGGCCGAATCAGCCCCAGCATTTT
-	TRBV19	TRBJ1-5	-	CASSIQDASRGNQPQHF	TGTGCCAGTAGTATCCAGGACGCTTCTAGGGGCAATCAGCCCCAGCATTTT
TRBD1	TRBV29-1	TRBJ2-7	-	CSGTRDSSGEQYF	TGCAGCGGAACACGGGACAGTTCAGGCGAGCAGTACTTC
-	TRBV30	TRBJ2-7	-	CAWSVGRVTYEQYF	TGTGCCTGGAGTGTGGGAAGGGTCACCTACGAGCAGTACTTC
-	TRBV7-9	TRBJ1-4	-	CASSSPRSQGEKLFF	TGTGCCAGCAGCTCCCCCCGGTCGCAGGGTGAAAAACTGTTTTTT
TRBD2	TRBV5-1	TRBJ2-3	-	CASSFLAGGRDTQYF	TGCGCCAGCAGCTTCTTAGCGGGGGGACGAGATACGCAGTATTTT
TRBD1	TRBV7-9	TRBJ1-1	-	CASSEGTGGKAFF	TGTGCCAGCAGCGAAGGGACAGGGGGAAAAGCTTTCTTT
-	TRBV7-8	TRBJ2-7	-	CASSLSNSYEQYF	TGTGCCAGCAGCTTATCTAACTCCTACGAGCAGTACTTC
TRBD1	TRBV28	TRBJ1-2	-	CASSTRQGDHYGYTF	TGTGCCAGCAGTACCCGACAGGGGGACCACTATGGCTACACCTTC
TRBD1	TRBV5-1	TRBJ1-5	-	CASSLGTGDGNQPQHF	TGCGCCAGCAGCCTGGGGACAGGGGATGGGAATCAGCCCCAGCATTTT
-	TRBV7-3	TRBJ2-3	-	CASSLTGTGASTDTQYF	TGTGCCAGCAGCTTAACGGGGACTGGAGCTAGCACAGATACGCAGTATTTT
-	TRBV5-4	TRBJ1-2	-	CASSLIGQVAYTF	TGTGCCAGCAGCTTGATAGGGCAGGTTGCCTACACCTTC
TRBD1	TRBV7-9	TRBJ1-2	-	CASSQAGTTGAYGYTF	TGTGCCAGCAGCCAGGCGGGGACTACAGGGGCCTATGGCTACACCTTC
-	TRBV6-1	TRBJ1-4	-	CASSEAGSNEKLFF	TGTGCCAGCAGTGAAGCGGGATCTAATGAAAAACTGTTTTTT
-	TRBV7-3	TRBJ2-3	-	CASSLSVLDTQYF	TGTGCCAGCAGCTTATCGGTGTTGGATACGCAGTATTTT
-	TRBV7-2	TRBJ1-1	-	CASSPLSSNTEAFF	TGTGCCAGCAGCCCCCTTTCTTCGAACACTGAAGCTTTCTTT
-	TRBV9	TRBJ1-1	-	CASSSQFTGDQNTEAFF	TGTGCCAGCAGCTCCCAGTTTACCGGGGATCAGAACACTGAAGCTTTCTTT
TRBD1	TRBV29-1	TRBJ2-3	-	CSVEVGQGFYGDTQYF	TGCAGCGTTGAAGTGGGACAGGGCTTTTACGGAGATACGCAGTATTTT
-	TRBV2	TRBJ1-4	-	CASSDRGKPNEKLFF	TGTGCCAGCAGTGACAGAGGAAAGCCTAATGAAAAACTGTTTTTT
TRBD1	TRBV27	TRBJ1-2	once	CASSSHPGGLGYTF	TGTGCCAGCAGTTCCCATCCAGGGGGCCTTGGCTACACCTTC
-	TRBV29-1	TRBJ2-7	-	CSVEGTLRGPSYEQYF	TGCAGCGTTGAAGGGACCTTACGCGGTCCTTCCTACGAGCAGTACTTC
-	TRBV9	TRBJ1-3	-	CASSPTGNTIYF	TGTGCCAGCAGCCCTACGGGAAACACCATATATTTT
-	TRBV9	TRBJ2-7	-	CASSVGPGTIYEQYF	TGTGCCAGCAGCGTAGGGCCAGGAACTATCTACGAGCAGTACTTC
-	TRBV5-1	TRBJ1-2	-	CASSLDRDLSGYTF	TGCGCCAGCAGCTTGGACAGGGACTTAAGTGGCTACACCTTC
-	TRBV9	TRBJ2-1	-	CASSVENRYNEQFF	TGTGCCAGCAGCGTAGAAAACCGATACAATGAGCAGTTCTTC
-	TRBV6-5	TRBJ2-7	-	CASSYRPSSYEQYF	TGTGCCAGCAGTTACCGTCCCAGCTCCTACGAGCAGTACTTC
-	TRBV30	TRBJ1-5	-	CAWSEDFYQPQHF	TGTGCCTGGAGTGAAGACTTCTATCAGCCCCAGCATTTT
-	TRBV12-2	TRBJ2-3	once	CASRLRQGIRKGTDTQYF	TGTGCAAGTCGCTTGAGACAGGGAATCCGTAAGGGCACAGATACGCAGTATTTT
-	TRBV30	TRBJ1-3	-	CAWSESGGNTIYF	TGTGCCTGGAGTGAGTCTGGAGGAAACACCATATATTTT
-	TRBV13	TRBJ2-1	-	CASSPPDRSSYNEQFF	TGTGCCAGCAGCCCCCCGGATCGCTCCTCCTACAATGAGCAGTTCTTC